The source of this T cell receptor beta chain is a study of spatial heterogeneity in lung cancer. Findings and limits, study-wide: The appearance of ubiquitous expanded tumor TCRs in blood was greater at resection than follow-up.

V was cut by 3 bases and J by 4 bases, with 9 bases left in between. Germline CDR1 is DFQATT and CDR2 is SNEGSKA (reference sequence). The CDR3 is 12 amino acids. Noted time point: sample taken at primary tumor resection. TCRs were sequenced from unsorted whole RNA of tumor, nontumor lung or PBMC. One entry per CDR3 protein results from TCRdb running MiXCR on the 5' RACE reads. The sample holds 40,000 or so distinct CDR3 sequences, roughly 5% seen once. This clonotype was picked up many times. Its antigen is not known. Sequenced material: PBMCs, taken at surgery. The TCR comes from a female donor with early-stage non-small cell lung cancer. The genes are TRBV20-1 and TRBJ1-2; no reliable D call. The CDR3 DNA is TGCAGTGCTAGGGTATCAGGCTATGGCTACACCTTC. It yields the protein CSARVSGYGYTF.